This TCR beta chain was recorded in a study of blood T cell repertoires in COVID-19. Study-wide context: The United States, Italy and Spain supplied acute and convalescent COVID-19 samples.

Sequenced by immunoSEQ multiplex PCR; TCRdb stores in-frame clones only, minus some. The data contain under 350,000 clones, over 85% of them singletons. Cohorts were assigned according to the clinical history that participants reported. V lost 4 bases and J lost 4, with 16 bases in between. From germline, CDR1 is SGHTA and CDR2 FQGTGA. The CDR3 consists of 15 residues. The clonotype originates from an older woman who had recovered from COVID-19. The rearrangement uses TRBV7-3 and TRBJ2-5; the D gene is possibly TRBD1 (6 bases). Input material: PBMCs or T cells enriched from blood (not recorded which). DNA for the CDR3: TGTGCCAGCAGCTGGGGCCCAGGGGCTAGAGAGACCCAGTACTTC. It yields the protein CASSWGPGARETQYF.